Each of the 12 T cell receptor beta chains below was sequenced from the same sample in a study of T cells in Graves' hyperthyroidism and ophthalmopathy. RNA transcripts provided the source from which TCR beta CDR3 regions were amplified. TCR CDR3 regions were first amplified by RT-PCR with HTBI primers. TCRdb redid the calling of the multiplex PCR reads with MiXCR, one entry per CDR3 protein. The table includes about 520,000 distinct CDR3 sequences, roughly 24% detected once. Source material: blood. The receptors were sampled from a woman in her twenties or thirties with Graves' ophthalmopathy.

This clonotype appeared many times. The gene calls are TRBV2 and TRBJ2-5, with TRBD1 identical over 9 bases. This CDR3 is built from 15 residues. The trim removed 0 bases at V and 7 bases at J, leaving 6 bases unmatched. Germline V gives CDR1 SNHLY, CDR2 FYNNEI. In nucleotides, the CDR3 is TGTGCCAGCAGTGAAGCGGGACAGGGATTGGGGACCCAGTACTTC. Residues: CASSEAGQGLGTQYF.

The table lists this clonotype with a few counts. The V and J genes are TRBV9 and TRBJ1-2, with TRBD1 matching 7 bases. Germline CDR1 SGDLS, CDR2 YYNGEE. This CDR3 is 15 amino acids long. The V and J ends lost 0 bases and 2 bases, in that order; junction bases with no gene match: 4. CDR3 in amino acids: CASSVEGQVNYGYTF. The CDR3 nucleotides read TGTGCCAGCAGCGTAGAAGGACAGGTCAACTATGGCTACACCTTC.

The chain uses TRBV12-3 or TRBV12-4 and TRBJ1-5; TRBD1 agrees at 8 bases. The CDR3 extends over 20 amino acids. V gave up 2 bases and J gave up 1 base; unmatched junction bases: 16. CDR3 DNA sequence: TGTGCCAGCAGTTTACTCCCCCTGACAGGGGCCCTTCTAAGCAATCAGCCCCAGCATTTT. This encodes CASSLLPLTGALLSNQPQHF.

This clonotype has a single count. This chain connects TRBV10-3 to TRBJ1-1; D not resolved. The CDR3 covers 13 residues. The V end was cut by 7 bases, the J end by 1 base, with 10 bases between. CDR1 and CDR2 from the germline V gene are ENHRY and SYGVKD. The CDR3 sequence is CAINRGKNTEAFF. CDR3 nucleotide sequence: TGTGCCATCAACCGGGGAAAGAACACTGAAGCTTTCTTT.

This clonotype occurred many times. This chain joins TRBV20-1 and TRBJ1-2, with D possibly matching TRBD1 (5 bases). This CDR3 is built from 12 residues. Trimming removed 8 bases from V and 7 bases from J, with 17 bases in between. The V gene's germline CDR1 is DFQATT and CDR2 SNEGSKA (reference sequence). The CDR3 coding sequence is TGCAGTCCATCTCAAGGGGCAAGTGGCTACACCTTC. Translated, it gives CSPSQGASGYTF.

In its sample, this clonotype was seen many times. Given a much more abundant clone one base away, this may be a read error. This chain links TRBV7-9 with TRBJ2-7; D gene uncertain. V lost 1 base to trimming and J lost 3 bases, with 7 bases between them. The CDR3 runs to 13 residues. The germline CDR1 and CDR2 sequences are SEHNR and FQNEAQ (reference sequence). Here the CDR3 DNA reads TGTGCCAGCAGCTTAGAGAACAGCTACGAGCAGTACTTC. This translates into CASSLENSYEQYF.

This clonotype was counted at least ten times. The rearrangement links TRBV15 to TRBJ1-1, with TRBD1 identical over 7 bases. J gave up 3 bases and V 1 base, and 8 bases lay outside the gene matches. Germline lookup yields CDR1 LNHNV and CDR2 YYDKDF (reference sequence). The CDR3 covers 16 residues. CDR3 residues: CATSRALLDRDTEAFF. CDR3 sequence (DNA): TGTGCCACCAGCAGAGCTTTATTAGACAGGGACACTGAAGCTTTCTTT.

The gene calls are TRBV6-1 and TRBJ1-1; possibly TRBD1 for D (6 bases). The germline CDR1 and CDR2 sequences are MNHNS and SASEGT. Trimming shortened V by 6 bases and J by 6 bases, and 14 bases separated the two germline ends. The CDR3 extends over 13 amino acids. CDR3 amino acids: CASRPTGRPEAFF. Here the CDR3 DNA reads TGTGCCAGCAGGCCCACAGGGAGGCCTGAAGCTTTCTTT.

This chain connects TRBV5-1 to TRBJ2-7; D not resolved. V gave up 0 bases and J gave up 0 bases, with 10 bases separating them. The length of the CDR3 is 15 residues. Germline V gene data show CDR1 as SGHRS and CDR2 as YFSETQ. The CDR3 loop reads CASSLGLATSYEQYF. As DNA, the CDR3 is TGCGCCAGCAGCTTGGGGTTAGCCACCTCCTACGAGCAGTACTTC.

This clonotype was detected ten times or more. Written as DNA, the CDR3 is TGTGCCAGCAGTTCGGAGCGGCGCGGGGAGCTGTTTTTT. It codes for CASSSERRGELFF. The genes are TRBV12-3 or TRBV12-4 and TRBJ2-2; possibly TRBD2 for D (5 bases). Trimming pared 4 bases from V and 7 bases from J, leaving 10 bases between. The length of the CDR3 is 13 residues.

This clonotype was detected many times. This sequence joins TRBV9 and TRBJ1-2; 7 nucleotides match TRBD1. The CDR3 sequence is 17 residues long. The germline gives CDR1 SGDLS, CDR2 YYNGEE. J gave up 4 bases and V 0 bases, and 12 bases lay outside the gene matches. CDR3 bases: TGTGCCAGCAGCGTAGAGGGGAGCGCCAGGGGGATCTATGGCTACACCTTC. Translated, it gives CASSVEGSARGIYGYTF. Complete variable domain (other parts from reference TRBV9 and TRBJ1-2): DSGVTQTPKHLITATGQRVTLRCSPRSGDLSVYWYQQSLDQGLQFLIQYYNGEERAKGNILERFSAQQFPDLHSELNLSSLELGDSALYFCASSVEGSARGIYGYTFGSGTRLTVV.

V and J are TRBV30 and TRBJ2-5; the D is unclear. Trimming took off 1 base at V and 2 bases at J, with 20 bases between the two ends. Looked up from germline, CDR1 is GTSNPN and CDR2 is SVGIG (reference sequence). The length of the CDR3 is 17 residues. DNA of the CDR3: TGTGCCTGGAGTGCCCGACGCAACCTGGGCCCTCAAGAGACCCAGTACTTC. This translates into CAWSARRNLGPQETQYF.